Listed here are 18 T cell receptor beta chains from one sample, sequenced in a study of shared clonotypes between healthy human individuals. The naive CD8 subset, CD45RO-negative cells positively selected for CCR7, excluded terminally differentiated effector memory CD45RA+ cells. Some clones are missing from TCRdb's copy, which holds only in-frame ones; the method was immunoSEQ multiplex PCR. The top ten clones hold more than 0.95% of a sample with millions of clones, roughly 94% of them seen once. The sequenced sample was naive CD8+ T cells sorted from blood. The receptors originated from a man aged 18 to 35 in good health.

The chain recombines TRBV28 with TRBJ1-1, with D possibly being TRBD1 (5 bases). V was pared by 2 bases and J by 0 bases, with 13 bases between. Germline loops: CDR1 MDHEN, CDR2 SYDVKM. The CDR3 consists of 16 residues. The CDR3, as DNA: TGTGCCAGCAGTTTACTCGCGACAGAGATGAACACTGAAGCTTTCTTT. Translating gives CASSLLATEMNTEAFF.

This clone has a single count. The V gene is TRBV2, the J gene TRBJ2-7; 8 bases fit TRBD1. Trimming at V came to 5 bases and at J to 1 base, leaving 7 bases not matched to a gene. The CDR3 extends over 15 amino acids. CDR1 SNHLY and CDR2 FYNNEI come from the germline V gene. CDR3 loop: CASSTTGGRSYEQYF. The CDR3 DNA sequence: TGTGCCAGCAGTACCACAGGGGGAAGGTCCTACGAGCAGTACTTC.

The rearrangement joins TRBV30 to TRBJ2-3, with 13 positions matching TRBD2. Looked up from germline, CDR1 is GTSNPN and CDR2 is SVGIG (reference sequence). The CDR3 has 17 amino acids. V dropped 2 bases and J dropped 1; count of bases not matched to a gene: 6. CDR3 nucleotide sequence: TGTGCCTGGAGTCTCGCAGGACTAGCGGGGGGCACAGATACGCAGTATTTT. Translated, it gives CAWSLAGLAGGTDTQYF.

V usage is TRBV6-1 and J usage is TRBJ2-2; the match to TRBD2 covers 11 bases. There are 15 residues in the CDR3. Germline V lookup: CDR1 MNHNS, CDR2 SASEGT. J was trimmed by 5 bases and V by 2 bases; bases with no gene match: 1. CDR3 sequence: CASSELAGGTGELFF. The CDR3 DNA sequence: TGTGCCAGCAGTGAACTAGCGGGAGGAACCGGGGAGCTGTTTTTT.

The V gene is TRBV2, the J gene TRBJ2-7, with D possibly being TRBD1 (5 bases). Germline V CDR1 and CDR2: SNHLY, FYNNEI. V was clipped by 2 bases and J by 3 bases, with 17 bases between them. The length of the CDR3 is 16 residues. The CDR3 loop is CASSEKSGNPVYEQYF. As DNA, the CDR3 is TGTGCCAGCAGTGAAAAGTCAGGGAACCCGGTCTACGAGCAGTACTTC.

This clone was counted a single time. The rearrangement joins TRBV5-1 to TRBJ2-3; TRBD1 matches 9 bases. Losses at the gene ends were 4 bases for V and 6 bases for J; bases not matched to a gene: 9. Germline-derived CDR1 and CDR2 are SGHRS and YFSETQ. This CDR3 is 15 amino acids long. The CDR3 sequence: CASSPGTGYDDTQYF. The CDR3 DNA reads TGCGCCAGCAGCCCTGGGACAGGGTATGACGATACGCAGTATTTT.

The chain is built from TRBV2 and TRBJ2-5; D unclear. Germline assignment: CDR1 SNHLY and CDR2 FYNNEI. This CDR3 has 14 residues. Trimming took off 1 base at V and 1 base at J, with 7 bases between the two ends. DNA of the CDR3: TGTGCCAGCAGTGAAGGGCCAGGCCAAGAGACCCAGTACTTC. Translating it yields CASSEGPGQETQYF.

The chain uses TRBV30 and TRBJ2-3; D remains unclear. V lost 1 base, J lost 9 bases, and 8 bases lay in between. This CDR3 is built from 11 residues. Germline V gene data show CDR1 as GTSNPN and CDR2 as SVGIG (reference sequence). The CDR3 nucleotides are TGTGCCTGGAGTGAAGTGGGCACGCAGTATTTT. Translated: CAWSEVGTQYF.

This sequence joins TRBV7-9 and TRBJ2-7, with a tentative D call TRBD2 (6 bases). This CDR3 comprises 16 residues. V lost 4 bases to trimming and J lost 1 base, with 17 bases between them. Germline V gives CDR1 SEHNR, CDR2 FQNEAQ (reference sequence). The CDR3 DNA is TGTGCCAGCAGCTCCCGGGACTCGCCCCCATCCTACGAGCAGTACTTC. Its translation: CASSSRDSPPSYEQYF.

The chain uses TRBV29-1 and TRBJ1-1; D is perhaps TRBD1 (5 bases). From germline, CDR1 is SQVTM and CDR2 ANQGSEA. The CDR3 sequence is 14 residues long. Trimming cost V 7 bases and J 2 bases, with 17 bases left between them. CDR3 sequence: CSAAGTRTNTEAFF. The CDR3 region has the DNA TGCAGCGCCGCAGGGACCCGTACCAACACTGAAGCTTTCTTT. The whole variable domain, remainder taken from reference TRBV29-1 and TRBJ1-1, is SAVISQKPSRDICQRGTSLTIQCQVDSQVTMMFWYRQQPGQSLTLIATANQGSEATYESGFVIDKFPISRPNLTFSTLTVSNMSPEDSSIYLCSAAGTRTNTEAFFGQGTRLTVV.

The CDR3 DNA is TGTGCCAGTAGTATTTGGACAGGGAGCGTGGGCAATGAGCAGTTCTTC. Its protein product is CASSIWTGSVGNEQFF. The rearrangement links TRBV19 to TRBJ2-1; TRBD1 matches at 8 bases. Germline V lookup: CDR1 LNHDA, CDR2 SQIVND (reference sequence). The CDR3 spans 16 residues. The V and J ends lost 3 bases and 6 bases, in that order; junction bases with no gene match: 10.

Notes on this clone: The sample contains more than one DNA sequence encoding this CDR3. J is TRBJ2-1 and V is TRBV5-6; a possible D gene is TRBD1 (6 bases). Trimming left V 2 bases short and J 4 bases short, with 10 bases between. Germline lookup yields CDR1 SGHDT and CDR2 YYEEEE. CDR3 length equals 14 residues. The CDR3 loop reads CASSFGTLYNEQFF. The DNA of the CDR3 is TGTGCCAGCAGCTTTGGGACACTATACAATGAGCAGTTCTTC.

The chain links TRBV11-2 to TRBJ2-5, with a possible D match to TRBD1 (6 bases). This CDR3 contains 16 residues. V was trimmed by 6 bases and J by 4 bases, leaving 21 bases between them. Germline V gene sequence: CDR1 SGHAT, CDR2 FQNNGV. The CDR3 loop reads CASRSNGQWRAETQYF. The CDR3 bases are TGTGCCAGCAGGTCGAATGGACAGTGGAGAGCAGAGACCCAGTACTTC.

The genes are TRBV2 and TRBJ1-6; D is undetermined. This CDR3 spans 13 amino acids. In germline, CDR1 is SNHLY, CDR2 FYNNEI. Between the trimmed V and J ends, which lost 1 base and 13 bases, there was a span of 11 bases. This CDR3 reads CASSEVPGVPLHF. For the CDR3, the DNA is TGTGCCAGCAGTGAAGTCCCGGGTGTGCCCCTCCACTTT.

V gene TRBV7-8 combines with J gene TRBJ1-1, with D perhaps TRBD1 (5 bases). V lost 3 bases and J lost 0, with 11 bases in between. Germline V gives CDR1 SGHVS, CDR2 FQNEAQ. The length of the CDR3 is 15 residues. In DNA, the CDR3 is TGTGCCAGCAGCTTGTCGGACATGGTGAACACTGAAGCTTTCTTT. It specifies CASSLSDMVNTEAFF. Drawing the rest from reference TRBV7-8 and TRBJ1-1, the complete variable domain is GAGVSQSPRYKVAKRGQDVALRCDPISGHVSLFWYQQALGQGPEFLTYFQNEAQLDKSGLPSDRFFAERPEGSVSTLKIQRTQQEDSAVYLCASSLSDMVNTEAFFGQGTRLTVV.

This chain connects TRBV27 to TRBJ2-7, with D possibly being TRBD1 or TRBD2 (5 bases each). The CDR3 has 15 residues. Germline lookup yields CDR1 MNHEY and CDR2 SMNVEV (reference sequence). Trimming removed 0 bases at V and 4 bases at J, with 13 bases between. DNA of the CDR3: TGTGCCAGCAGTTTATCGGTGGGACCAGGGTACGAGCAGTACTTC. Its protein product is CASSLSVGPGYEQYF.

This chain uses TRBV29-1 with TRBJ2-1; tentative D call: TRBD2 (5 bases). Trimming took off 0 bases at V and 6 bases at J, with 9 bases between the two ends. Germline V gene data show CDR1 as SQVTM and CDR2 as ANQGSEA. This CDR3 spans 13 amino acids. CDR3 sequence (DNA): TGCAGCGTTGAAGAGCCCACTAGCAATGAGCAGTTCTTC. This sequence encodes CSVEEPTSNEQFF.

The count of this clone is one. This same CDR3 is encoded by further DNA sequences in the sample. The rearrangement links TRBV19 to TRBJ2-2; D not resolved. Germline values: CDR1 LNHDA, CDR2 SQIVND (reference sequence). CDR3 size: 12 residues. With 3 bases removed from V and 5 bases from J, the gap between germline ends came to 4 bases. CDR3 nucleotides: TGTGCCAGTAGTATCCTTACCGGGGAGCTGTTTTTT. It yields the protein CASSILTGELFF.